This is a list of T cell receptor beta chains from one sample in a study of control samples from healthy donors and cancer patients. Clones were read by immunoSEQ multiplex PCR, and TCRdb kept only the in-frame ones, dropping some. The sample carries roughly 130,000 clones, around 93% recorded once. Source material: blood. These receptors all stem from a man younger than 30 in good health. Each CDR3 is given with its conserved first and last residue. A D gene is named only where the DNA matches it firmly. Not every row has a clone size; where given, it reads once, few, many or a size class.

TGTGCCAGCAGCCGCTCGGACAGGGGGCATCCCCAGCATTTT | CASSRSDRGHPQHF | TRBV11-1 | once | TRBJ1-5 | TRBD1
TGCGCCAGCAGCTTAACGACAGTGTACACTGAAGCTTTCTTT | CASSLTTVYTEAFF | TRBV5-1 | . | TRBJ1-1 | .
TGTGCCAGCAGCCTAAGGAGCGGGGGGCCCTCCTACGAGCAGTACTTC | CASSLRSGGPSYEQYF | TRBV7-2 | . | TRBJ2-7 | TRBD2
TGTGCCAGTAGACCGAGAGGGCAGGGGGCGCAGTACTATGGCTACACCTTC | CASRPRGQGAQYYGYTF | TRBV19 | . | TRBJ1-2 | TRBD1
TGTGCCAGCTGGAGCAACTCTGGAAACACCATATATTTT | CASWSNSGNTIYF | TRBV6-6 | . | TRBJ1-3 | .
TGTGCCAGCAGCCCTCTACAGGGTATCTATGGCTACACCTTC | CASSPLQGIYGYTF | TRBV9 | . | TRBJ1-2 | .
TGTGCCAGCAGCTTCACTGGAACCAATGAGCAGTTCTTC | CASSFTGTNEQFF | TRBV7-2 | . | TRBJ2-1 | .
TGTGCCAGCAGCTTGGGGGCGGCGGCTGGAAACACCATATATTTT | CASSLGAAAGNTIYF | TRBV5-6 | . | TRBJ1-3 | .
TGTGCCAGCAGCGCGGCGGGGACAGGGGCCAACGTCCTGACTTTC | CASSAAGTGANVLTF | TRBV5-4 | . | TRBJ2-6 | .
TGTGCCACCAGCAGAGATCGGTTGTCCGGGGAGCTGTTTTTT | CATSRDRLSGELFF | TRBV15 | . | TRBJ2-2 | .
TGTGCCAGCAGAGGCCGGGACAGACAGTACTTC | CASRGRDRQYF | TRBV2 | . | TRBJ2-4 | TRBD1
TGTGCCTGGGGCAGACAGACCAACTCACCCCTCCACTTT | CAWGRQTNSPLHF | TRBV30 | . | TRBJ1-6 | .
TGTGCCAGCAGTGCAGGGCCTGGCTTCAATCAGCCCCAGCATTTT | CASSAGPGFNQPQHF | TRBV9 | few | TRBJ1-5 | .
TGTGCCAGCAGCCAAATGGGGGCCCACACAGATACGCAGTATTTT | CASSQMGAHTDTQYF | TRBV3-1/TRBV3-2 | . | TRBJ2-3 | .
TGTGCCAGTAGTATACGGACGGGGGGCCCCTACAATGAGCAGTTCTTC | CASSIRTGGPYNEQFF | TRBV19 | . | TRBJ2-1 | .